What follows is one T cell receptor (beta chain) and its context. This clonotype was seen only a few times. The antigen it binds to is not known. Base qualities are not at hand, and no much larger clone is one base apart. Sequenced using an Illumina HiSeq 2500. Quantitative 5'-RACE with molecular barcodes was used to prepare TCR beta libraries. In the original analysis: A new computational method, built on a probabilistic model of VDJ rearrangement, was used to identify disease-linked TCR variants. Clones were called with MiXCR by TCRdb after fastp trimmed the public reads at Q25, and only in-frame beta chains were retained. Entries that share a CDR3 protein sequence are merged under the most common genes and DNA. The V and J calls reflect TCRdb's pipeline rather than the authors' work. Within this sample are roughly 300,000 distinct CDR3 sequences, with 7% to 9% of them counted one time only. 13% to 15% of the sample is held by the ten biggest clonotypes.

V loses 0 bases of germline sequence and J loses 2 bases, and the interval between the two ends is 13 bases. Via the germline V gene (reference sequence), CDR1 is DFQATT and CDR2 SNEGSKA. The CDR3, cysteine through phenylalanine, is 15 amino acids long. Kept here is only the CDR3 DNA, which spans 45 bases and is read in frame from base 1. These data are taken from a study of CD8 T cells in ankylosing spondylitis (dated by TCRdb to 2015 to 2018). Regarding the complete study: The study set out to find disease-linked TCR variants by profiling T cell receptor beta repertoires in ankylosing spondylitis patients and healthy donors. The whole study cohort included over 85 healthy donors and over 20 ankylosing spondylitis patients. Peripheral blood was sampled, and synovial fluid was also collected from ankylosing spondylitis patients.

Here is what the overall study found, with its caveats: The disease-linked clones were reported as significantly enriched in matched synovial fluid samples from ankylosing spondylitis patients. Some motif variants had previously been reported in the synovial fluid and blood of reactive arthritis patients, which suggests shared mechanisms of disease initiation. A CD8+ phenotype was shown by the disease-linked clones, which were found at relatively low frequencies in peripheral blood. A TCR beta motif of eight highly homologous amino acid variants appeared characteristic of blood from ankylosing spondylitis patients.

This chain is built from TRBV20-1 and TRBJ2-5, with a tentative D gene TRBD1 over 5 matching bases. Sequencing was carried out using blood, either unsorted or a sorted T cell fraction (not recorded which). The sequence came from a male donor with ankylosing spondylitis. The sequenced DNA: TGCAGTGCTAGAGATCTAGGGGTATCTCAAGAGACCCAGTACTTC. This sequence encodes CSARDLGVSQETQYF.